This T cell receptor beta chain emerged from a study of shared clonotypes between healthy human individuals. TCRdb's copy holds only in-frame clones and misses some; the assay was immunoSEQ multiplex PCR. This table has 1.5 million to 1.9 million clones, under 99% appearing once. Concerning this clone: Other nucleotide sequences from this sample produce the same CDR3.

Sequenced sample: naive CD4+ T cells sorted from blood. Sample subset: CD45RA+ positively selected. The source is a man under 40 in good health.

CDR3 DNA: TGCAGCGTTGCGGGCACGGTCACGGATACGCAGTATTTT. Its translation is CSVAGTVTDTQYF. This chain joins TRBV29-1 and TRBJ2-3; no firm D call. CDR3 size: 13 residues. The V end lost 4 bases, the J end lost 6 bases, and 14 bases lay between the germline ends. CDR1 and CDR2 (germline): SQVTM, ANQGSEA.